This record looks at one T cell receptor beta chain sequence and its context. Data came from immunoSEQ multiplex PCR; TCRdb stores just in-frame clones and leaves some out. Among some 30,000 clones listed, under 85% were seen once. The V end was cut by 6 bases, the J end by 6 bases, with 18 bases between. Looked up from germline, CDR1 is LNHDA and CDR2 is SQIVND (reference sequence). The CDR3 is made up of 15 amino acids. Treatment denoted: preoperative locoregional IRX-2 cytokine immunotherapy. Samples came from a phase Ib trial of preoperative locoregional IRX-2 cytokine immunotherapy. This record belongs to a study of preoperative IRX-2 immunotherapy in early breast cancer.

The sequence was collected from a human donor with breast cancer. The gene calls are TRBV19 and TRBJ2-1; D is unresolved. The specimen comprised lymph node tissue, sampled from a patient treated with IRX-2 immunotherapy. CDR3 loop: CASSNDWTPINEQFF. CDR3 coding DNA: TGTGCCAGTAGCAATGACTGGACGCCAATCAATGAGCAGTTCTTC.